This T cell receptor (beta chain) was sequenced for a study of blood T cell repertoires in COVID-19. On the study more broadly: The United States, Italy and Spain were the sources of the acute and convalescent COVID-19 samples.

Data came from immunoSEQ multiplex PCR; TCRdb stores just in-frame clones and leaves some out. The sample has 300,000 to 450,000 clones, 87% seen once. The CDR3 is made up of 14 amino acids. V lost 8 bases and J lost 1, with 11 bases in between. Germline V CDR1 and CDR2: MGHDK, SYGVNS. The Seattle patients joined while their infection was active and were tracked longitudinally afterward. The receptor was derived from a woman in her sixties or seventies with COVID-19, enrolled during active disease. The sample taken for sequencing was peripheral blood. The V gene is TRBV25-1, the J gene TRBJ2-2; a possible D gene is TRBD2 (5 bases). The CDR3 protein is CASGWAGNTGELFF. CDR3 bases: TGTGCCAGCGGGTGGGCGGGGAACACCGGGGAGCTGTTTTTT.